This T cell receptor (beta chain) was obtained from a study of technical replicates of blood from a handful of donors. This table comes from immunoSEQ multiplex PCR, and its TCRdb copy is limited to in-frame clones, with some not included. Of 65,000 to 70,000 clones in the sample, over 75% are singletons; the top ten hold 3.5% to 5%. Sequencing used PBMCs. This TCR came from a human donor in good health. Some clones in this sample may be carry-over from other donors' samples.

The CDR3 is CASSLRGTGELFF. Here the CDR3 DNA reads TGTGCCAGCAGCTTACGGGGGACCGGGGAGCTGTTTTTT. The chain combines TRBV11-2 with TRBJ2-2, with TRBD2 as a possible D gene (6 bases). The germline V gene encodes CDR1 SGHAT and CDR2 FQNNGV. Trimming left V 2 bases short and J 5 bases short, with 6 bases between. CDR3 length: 13 residues.